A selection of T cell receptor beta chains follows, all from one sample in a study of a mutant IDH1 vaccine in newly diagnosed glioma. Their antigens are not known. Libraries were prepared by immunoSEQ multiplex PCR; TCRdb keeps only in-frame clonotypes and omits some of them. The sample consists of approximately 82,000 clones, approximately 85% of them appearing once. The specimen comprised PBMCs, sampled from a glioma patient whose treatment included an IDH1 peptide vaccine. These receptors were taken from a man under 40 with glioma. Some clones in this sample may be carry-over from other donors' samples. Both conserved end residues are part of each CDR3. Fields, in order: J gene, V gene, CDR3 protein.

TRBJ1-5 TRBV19 CASSPSGGSHQPQHF
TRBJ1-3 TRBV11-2 CASSLQLGNTIYF
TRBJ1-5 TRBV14 CASTPLGVRQPQHF
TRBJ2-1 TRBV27 CASKRDSAGDSYNEQFF
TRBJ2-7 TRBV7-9 CASSPERGLVQQYF
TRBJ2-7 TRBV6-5 CASSAPPWQYF
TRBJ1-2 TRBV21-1 CAREGRGQAF
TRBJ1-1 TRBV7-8 CASSSNIQRISEAFF
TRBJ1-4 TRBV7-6 CASSLDDRATNEKLFF
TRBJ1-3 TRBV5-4 CASSFGTNSGNTIYF
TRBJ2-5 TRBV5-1 CASSLWSLQETQYF
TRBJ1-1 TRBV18 CASSFLGPAEATFF
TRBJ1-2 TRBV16 CASSQSGTGVGYTF
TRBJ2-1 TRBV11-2 CASNGLARYNEQFF
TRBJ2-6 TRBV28 CASSLAPEYAGANVLTF